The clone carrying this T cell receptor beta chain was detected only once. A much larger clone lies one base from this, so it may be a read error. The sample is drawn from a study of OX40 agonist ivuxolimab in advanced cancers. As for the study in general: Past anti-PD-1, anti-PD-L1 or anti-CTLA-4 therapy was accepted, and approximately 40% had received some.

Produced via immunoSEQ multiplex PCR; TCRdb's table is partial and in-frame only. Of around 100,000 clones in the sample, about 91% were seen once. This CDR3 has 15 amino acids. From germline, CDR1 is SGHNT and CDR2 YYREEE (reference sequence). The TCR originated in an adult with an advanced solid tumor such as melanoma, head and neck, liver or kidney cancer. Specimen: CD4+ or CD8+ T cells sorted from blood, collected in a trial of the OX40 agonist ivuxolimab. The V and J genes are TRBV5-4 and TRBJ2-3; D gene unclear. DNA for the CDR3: TGTGCCAGCGGCTTGGAGTCCACTAGCACAGATACGCAGTATTTT. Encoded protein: CASGLESTSTDTQYF.